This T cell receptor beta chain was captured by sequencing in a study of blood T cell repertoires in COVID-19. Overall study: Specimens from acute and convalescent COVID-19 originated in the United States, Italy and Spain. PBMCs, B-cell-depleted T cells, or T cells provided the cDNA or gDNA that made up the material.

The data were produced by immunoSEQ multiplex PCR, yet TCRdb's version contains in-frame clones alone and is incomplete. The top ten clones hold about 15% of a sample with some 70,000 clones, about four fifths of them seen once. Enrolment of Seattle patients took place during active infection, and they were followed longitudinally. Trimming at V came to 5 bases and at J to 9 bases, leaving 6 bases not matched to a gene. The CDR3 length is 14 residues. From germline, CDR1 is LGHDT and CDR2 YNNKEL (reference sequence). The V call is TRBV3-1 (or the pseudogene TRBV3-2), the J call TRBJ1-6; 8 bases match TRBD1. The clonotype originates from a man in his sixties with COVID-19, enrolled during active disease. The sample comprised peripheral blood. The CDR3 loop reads CASSFGQGGSPLHF. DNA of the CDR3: TGTGCCAGCAGCTTTGGACAGGGAGGTTCACCCCTCCACTTT.